This T cell receptor beta chain is drawn from a study of blood T cell repertoires in COVID-19. Looking at the study overall: Italy, Spain and the United States were the sources of the convalescent and acute COVID-19 samples. PBMCs, B-cell-depleted T cells, or T cells were the source of the cDNA or gDNA that made up the material.

Using immunoSEQ multiplex PCR, the repertoire was profiled, and TCRdb retains in-frame clones only, with some absent. The sample lists around 380,000 clones; roughly 86% were seen once. The ends were cut back, 5 bases at V and 0 bases at J, with 18 bases in the middle. CDR1 is SGHTA and CDR2 is FQGNSA in the germline V gene. This CDR3 has 17 amino acids. The source material was PBMCs or T cells enriched from blood (not recorded which). The V gene is TRBV7-2, the J gene TRBJ2-3; the D gene is possibly TRBD1 (5 bases). The source is a man aged 25 to 45 who had recovered from COVID-19. CDR3 nucleotides: TGTGCCAGCAGCCCTTCGCCCAGGGAAAGTAGCACAGATACGCAGTATTTT. Amino acids: CASSPSPRESSTDTQYF.